This T cell receptor beta chain originates from a study of blood T cell repertoires in COVID-19. Study-level background: COVID-19 samples, acute and convalescent, were from the United States, Italy and Spain. PBMCs, B-cell-depleted T cells, or T cells were the source of the cDNA or gDNA that made up the material.

V shed 3 bases and J shed 1 base, with 12 bases lying between them. Germline CDR1 reads DFQATT; CDR2 reads SNEGSKA (reference sequence). CDR3 length: 14 amino acids. Assay used: immunoSEQ multiplex PCR; TCRdb lists only in-frame clones, some missing. The profile covers roughly 150,000 clones, with around 87% appearing a single time and approximately 6.2% taken by the ten largest. The chain uses TRBV20-1 and TRBJ1-1, with a weak D call TRBD1 (5 bases). Material: peripheral blood. This TCR came from a man of 80 years or more with acute or convalescent COVID-19. CDR3 region: CSASQQGWNTEAFF. The CDR3 DNA reads TGCAGTGCTAGTCAGCAGGGATGGAACACTGAAGCTTTCTTT.